This TCR beta chain was captured in a study of metastatic and nonmetastatic thyroid tumors. About the research overall: Repertoires from blood and tumor or nodule tissue of malignant and benign thyroid patients were compared. Broader study findings: Benign nodules were reported to have significantly lower TCR beta diversity than malignant thyroid tumors, in blood and tumor.

No treatment had been given to any patient before thyroid surgery. In the study's own analysis: Built for papillary thyroid cancer, a distant-metastasis classifier drew on CDR3 differences across clinicopathological groups. TCRdb redid the clone calls on the PCR reads using MiXCR. TCRdb's processing, not the authors', yielded these V and J calls. The data contain about 36,000 clones, about 20% of them singletons. As regards this clone: The antigen is not known. At one end, the junction sequence differs from germline, possibly due to a read error.

The CDR3 covers 14 residues. From germline, CDR1 is DFQATT and CDR2 SNEGSKA (reference sequence). The sequence came from a female donor with papillary thyroid cancer or a benign thyroid nodule (not recorded which). Some clones in this sample may be carry-over from other donors' samples. The J gene is TRBJ2-1, the V gene TRBV20-1; TRBD2 agrees at 13 bases. Sequenced material: blood. This CDR3 reads CSRPGLAGVNEQFF. In DNA form, the CDR3 reads TGCAGTCGGCCCGGACTAGCGGGAGTTAATGAACAGTTCTTC.